A selection of T cell receptor beta chains follows, all from one sample in a study of CD8 T cells in ankylosing spondylitis. MiXCR was run by TCRdb on the 5' RACE reads, yielding one entry per CDR3 protein. The table has about 210,000 distinct CDR3 sequences, about 6.7% seen once; the top ten hold 12% to 15%. Sequenced: blood, either unsorted or a sorted T cell fraction (not recorded which). These receptors came from a male donor with ankylosing spondylitis. The CDR3 runs from the conserved cysteine through the conserved F or W. The D gene is left open where the match is weak. Only part of the rows carry a size: once, few, many, or a class if the clone is expanded.

TRBV11-2,15,TRBJ2-1,many,.,CASSSVLAVYNEQFF,TGTGCCAGCAGCTCAGTACTAGCCGTCTACAATGAGCAGTTCTTC
TRBV20-1,14,TRBJ2-7,.,.,CSASINRITNEQYF,TGCAGTGCTAGCATAAACAGGATAACAAACGAGCAGTACTTC
TRBV7-9,14,TRBJ2-7,few,TRBD1,CASSHEGQGYEQYF,TGTGCCAGCAGCCACGAGGGACAGGGCTACGAGCAGTACTTC
TRBV3-1,16,TRBJ2-7,few,.,CASSQDPFRGTYEQYF,TGTGCCAGCAGCCAAGACCCTTTTAGGGGAACCTACGAGCAGTACTTC
TRBV28,15,TRBJ1-5,.,.,CASSHDRGRDQPQHF,TGTGCCAGCAGTCACGATCGGGGGCGCGACCAGCCCCAGCATTTT
TRBV9,13,TRBJ1-2,many,.,CASSVGGVNGYTF,TGTGCCAGCAGCGTGGGGGGGGTGAATGGCTACACCTTC
TRBV25-1,11,TRBJ1-1,many,.,CASGYTGEAFF,TGTGCCAGCGGATACACAGGGGAAGCTTTCTTT
TRBV6-6,11,TRBJ1-1,.,.,CATWANTEAFF,TGTGCCACTTGGGCTAACACTGAAGCTTTCTTT
TRBV5-1,11,TRBJ1-1,many,.,CASSADTEAFF,TGCGCCAGCTCGGCAGACACTGAAGCTTTCTTT
TRBV13,14,TRBJ2-7,few,TRBD2,CASSLSPSTGGTYF,TGTGCCAGCAGCTTGAGTCCGTCGACGGGAGGGACGTACTTC
TRBV5-1,15,TRBJ2-7,many,.,CASSLARTSSYEQYF,TGCGCCAGCAGCTTGGCTCGGACGTCGTCCTACGAGCAGTACTTC
TRBV11-2,14,TRBJ2-7,many,.,CASSFGTASYEQYF,TGTGCCAGCAGCTTCGGGACGGCATCCTACGAGCAGTACTTC
TRBV27,16,TRBJ1-4,many,TRBD1,CASSSRDRGRREKLFF,TGTGCCAGCAGTTCCCGGGACAGGGGGCGACGTGAAAAACTGTTTTTT
TRBV20-1,16,TRBJ1-5,.,TRBD1,CSARDLGTGLRQPQHF,TGCAGTGCTAGAGATCTAGGGACAGGGTTGCGTCAGCCCCAGCATTTT
TRBV29-1,13,TRBJ2-7,many,TRBD1,CSVSGTVDYEQYF,TGCAGCGTTTCCGGGACAGTGGACTACGAGCAGTACTTC
TRBV20-1,15,TRBJ2-7,.,TRBD1,CSARADRGVAYEQYF,TGCAGTGCTAGAGCCGACAGGGGAGTAGCCTACGAGCAGTACTTC
TRBV11-2,16,TRBJ1-1,few,.,CASRRWESREWTEAFF,TGTGCCAGCAGGAGATGGGAAAGTAGGGAATGGACTGAAGCTTTCTTT
TRBV6-5,15,TRBJ1-1,.,.,CASSYRGGRLREAFF,TGTGCCAGCAGTTACCGGGGGGGGAGGTTGCGTGAAGCTTTCTTT
TRBV7-2,14,TRBJ2-3,many,.,CASSWGPPDNTQYF,TGTGCCAGCAGCTGGGGACCCCCAGATAATACGCAGTATTTT
TRBV7-9,10,TRBJ1-1,few,.,CASSRTEAFF,TGTGCCAGCAGCCGAACTGAAGCTTTCTTT
TRBV19,16,TRBJ2-7,few,TRBD2,CASSMTSGEGSYEQYF,TGTGCCAGTAGTATGACTAGCGGGGAAGGGTCCTACGAGCAGTACTTC
TRBV4-2,16,TRBJ1-1,few,.,CASSQDVKGGDTEAFF,TGTGCCAGCAGCCAAGATGTAAAGGGGGGGGACACTGAAGCTTTCTTT
TRBV12-3/TRBV12-4,13,TRBJ1-1,few,.,CASSLGEDTEAFF,TGTGCCAGCAGTTTGGGAGAGGACACTGAAGCTTTCTTT
TRBV7-3,17,TRBJ2-2,many,TRBD2,CASSTGLAGPNTGELFF,TGTGCCAGCAGCACCGGACTAGCGGGGCCAAACACCGGGGAGCTGTTTTTT
TRBV20-1,14,TRBJ2-7,.,.,CSARDRAVLYEQYF,TGCAGTGCTAGAGACAGGGCGGTTCTGTACGAGCAGTACTTC
TRBV4-1,14,TRBJ1-2,many,.,CASSQRAGNYGYTF,TGCGCCAGCAGCCAAAGGGCAGGGAACTATGGCTACACCTTC
TRBV5-1,15,TRBJ1-1,.,.,CASSLAERGNTEAFF,TGCGCCAGCAGCTTGGCCGAAAGGGGTAACACTGAAGCTTTCTTT
TRBV4-3,13,TRBJ2-5,many,.,CASSLGTQETQYF,TGCGCCAGCAGCCTCGGTACTCAAGAGACCCAGTACTTC
TRBV28,12,TRBJ2-7,few,.,CASSFVWSEQYF,TGTGCCAGCAGTTTCGTGTGGTCCGAGCAGTACTTC
TRBV10-3,14,TRBJ1-2,many,.,CAISPGPSSYGYTF,TGTGCCATCAGTCCAGGGCCCTCTTCCTATGGCTACACCTTC
TRBV10-3,17,TRBJ1-3,many,.,CAISDPVTELGGNTIYF,TGTGCCATCAGTGACCCCGTTACAGAGCTCGGGGGAAACACCATATATTTT
TRBV6-5,15,TRBJ2-7,many,TRBD1,CATINRGSVPYEQYF,TGTGCCACAATTAACAGGGGTAGTGTCCCCTACGAGCAGTACTTC
TRBV5-1,13,TRBJ1-2,many,.,CASSSAGLNGYTF,TGCGCCAGCAGCTCCGCCGGACTGAATGGCTACACCTTC
TRBV12-3/TRBV12-4,11,TRBJ1-2,many,.,CASTADYGYTF,TGTGCCAGCACAGCAGACTATGGCTACACCTTC
TRBV11-2,15,TRBJ2-5,.,.,CASSSNQDIQETQYF,TGTGCCAGCAGCTCGAACCAGGACATACAAGAGACCCAGTACTTC
TRBV29-1,13,TRBJ1-1,many,TRBD1,CSVETGENTEAFF,TGCAGCGTTGAAACAGGGGAGAACACTGAAGCTTTCTTT
TRBV3-1,13,TRBJ2-7,many,TRBD2,CASSLVTGGEQYF,TGTGCCAGCTCCCTTGTGACGGGGGGCGAGCAGTACTTC
TRBV20-1,16,TRBJ2-1,many,TRBD2,CSARLPPGTTANEQFF,TGCAGTGCTAGACTTCCGCCAGGGACTACGGCCAATGAGCAGTTCTTC
TRBV27,12,TRBJ1-1,many,.,CASSSLGAEAFF,TGTGCCAGCAGTTCACTAGGCGCTGAAGCTTTCTTT
TRBV2,14,TRBJ2-1,few,.,CASSPVSSYNEQFF,TGTGCCAGCAGTCCGGTAAGCTCCTACAATGAGCAGTTCTTC
TRBV7-9,13,TRBJ1-1,.,.,CATVPPVNTEAFF,TGTGCCACGGTCCCCCCAGTGAACACTGAAGCTTTCTTT
TRBV11-2,14,TRBJ2-5,few,TRBD1,CASSFPTGRETQYF,TGTGCCAGCAGTTTTCCGACAGGGCGGGAGACCCAGTACTTC
TRBV28,15,TRBJ1-4,many,TRBD1,CASSLWGTGSEKLFF,TGTGCCAGCAGTTTATGGGGGACAGGGAGTGAAAAACTGTTTTTT
TRBV7-6,16,TRBJ2-2,many,.,CASSYNTGRNTGELFF,TGTGCCAGCAGCTATAATACAGGGAGGAACACCGGGGAGCTGTTTTTT
TRBV30,13,TRBJ1-1,few,TRBD1,CAWSVTGDTEAFF,TGTGCCTGGAGTGTGACAGGGGACACTGAAGCTTTCTTT
TRBV7-3,14,TRBJ2-5,many,TRBD2,CASSTGLARETQYF,TGTGCCAGCAGCACGGGACTAGCTCGGGAGACCCAGTACTTC
TRBV25-1,11,TRBJ2-7,many,.,CASSDSYEQYF,TGTGCCAGCAGCGACTCCTACGAGCAGTACTTC
TRBV7-9,13,TRBJ2-7,few,.,CASSPPGRNEQYF,TGTGCCAGCAGCCCCCCGGGCCGAAACGAGCAGTACTTC
TRBV20-1,19,TRBJ2-2,few,TRBD1,CSARFWTGLAGLNTGELFF,TGCAGTGCTAGATTCTGGACAGGGCTGGCGGGACTTAACACCGGGGAGCTGTTTTTT
TRBV6-1,15,TRBJ2-5,few,.,CASSTPGRGAETQYF,TGTGCCAGCAGTACCCCCGGCAGGGGGGCAGAGACCCAGTACTTC
TRBV7-8,13,TRBJ2-3,few,.,CATGHSLTDTQYF,TGTGCCACGGGACACTCCCTCACAGATACGCAGTATTTT
TRBV29-1,13,TRBJ1-1,many,TRBD1,CSTRQQGRTEAFF,TGCAGCACTCGACAACAGGGGAGGACTGAAGCTTTCTTT